This TCR beta chain emerged from a study of cytomegalovirus exposure and HLA in healthy donors. Study results and caveats: The authors enumerated over 150 TCR beta chains as linked to cytomegalovirus.

From germline, CDR1 is MDHEN and CDR2 SYDVKM. The CDR3 consists of 16 residues. Trimming at V came to 6 bases and at J to 2 bases, leaving 12 bases not matched to a gene. Repertoires were generated with immunoSEQ multiplex PCR, while TCRdb's copy carries only in-frame clones and drops some. The sample has around 170,000 clones, 85% seen once; the top ten hold roughly 15%. Of note for this clone: The antigen is undetermined.

The sequencing sample was made of PBMCs. The origin of this receptor is a man aged 18 to 30 in good health and CMV-seropositive. J is TRBJ2-5 and V is TRBV28; 7 bases match TRBD1. CDR3 in amino acids: CASRTGLLFGQETQYF. The CDR3 DNA reads TGTGCCAGCAGGACAGGGTTGTTATTCGGACAAGAGACCCAGTACTTC.